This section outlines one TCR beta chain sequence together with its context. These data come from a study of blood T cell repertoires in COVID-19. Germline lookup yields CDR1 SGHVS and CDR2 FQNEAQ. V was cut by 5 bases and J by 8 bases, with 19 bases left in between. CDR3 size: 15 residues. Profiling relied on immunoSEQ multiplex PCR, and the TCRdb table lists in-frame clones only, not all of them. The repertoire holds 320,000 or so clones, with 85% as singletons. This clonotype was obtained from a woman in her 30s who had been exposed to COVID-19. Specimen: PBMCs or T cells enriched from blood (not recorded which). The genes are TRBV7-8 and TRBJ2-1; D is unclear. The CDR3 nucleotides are TGTGCCAGCAGCCTTCAGGAAGTTCGTATCGATGAGCAGTTCTTC. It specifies CASSLQEVRIDEQFF.